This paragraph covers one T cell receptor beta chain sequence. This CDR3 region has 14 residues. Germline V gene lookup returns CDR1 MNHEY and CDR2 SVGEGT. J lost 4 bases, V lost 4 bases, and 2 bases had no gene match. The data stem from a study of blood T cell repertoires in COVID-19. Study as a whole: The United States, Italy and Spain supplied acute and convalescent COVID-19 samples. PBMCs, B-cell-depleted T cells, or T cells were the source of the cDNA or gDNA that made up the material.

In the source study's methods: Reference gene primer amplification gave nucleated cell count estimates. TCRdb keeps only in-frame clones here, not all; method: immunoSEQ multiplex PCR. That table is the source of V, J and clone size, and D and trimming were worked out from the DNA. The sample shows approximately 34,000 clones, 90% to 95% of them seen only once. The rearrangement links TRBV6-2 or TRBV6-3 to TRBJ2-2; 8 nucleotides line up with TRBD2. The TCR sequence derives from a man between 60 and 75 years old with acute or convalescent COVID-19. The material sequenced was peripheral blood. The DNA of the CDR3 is TGTGCCAGCAGTTTAGCGGGAAGCACCGGGGAGCTGTTTTTT. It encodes CASSLAGSTGELFF.